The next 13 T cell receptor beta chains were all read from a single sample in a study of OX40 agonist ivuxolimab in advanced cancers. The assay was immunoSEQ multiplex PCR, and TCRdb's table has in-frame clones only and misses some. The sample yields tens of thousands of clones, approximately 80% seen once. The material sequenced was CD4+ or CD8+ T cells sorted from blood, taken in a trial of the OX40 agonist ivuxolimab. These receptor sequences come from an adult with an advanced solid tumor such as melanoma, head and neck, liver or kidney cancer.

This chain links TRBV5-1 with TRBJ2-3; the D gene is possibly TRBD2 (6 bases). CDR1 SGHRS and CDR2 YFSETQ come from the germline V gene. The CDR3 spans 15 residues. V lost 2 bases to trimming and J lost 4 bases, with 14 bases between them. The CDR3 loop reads CASSFLGGDPDTQYF. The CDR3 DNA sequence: TGCGCCAGCAGCTTTCTGGGGGGAGACCCAGATACGCAGTATTTT.

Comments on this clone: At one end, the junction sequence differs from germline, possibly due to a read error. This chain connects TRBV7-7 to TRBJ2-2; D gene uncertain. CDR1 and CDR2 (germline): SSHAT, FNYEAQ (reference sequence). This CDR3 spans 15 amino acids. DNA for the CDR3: TGTGCTAGCAGCTTCACAAGACCTGGAACCGGGGAGCTGTTTTTT. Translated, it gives CASSFTRPGTGELFF. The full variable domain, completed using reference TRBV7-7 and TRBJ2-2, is GAGVSQSPRYKVTKRGQDVTLRCDPISSHATLYWYQQALGQGPEFLTYFNYEAQPDKSGLPSDRFSAERPEGSISTLTIQRTEQRDSAMYRCASSFTRPGTGELFFGEGSRLTVL.

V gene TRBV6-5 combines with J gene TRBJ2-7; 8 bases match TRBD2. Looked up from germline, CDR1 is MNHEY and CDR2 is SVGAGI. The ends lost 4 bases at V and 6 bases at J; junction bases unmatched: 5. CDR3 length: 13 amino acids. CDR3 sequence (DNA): TGTGCCAGCAGTTTCGGACTAGCAGGCGAGCAGTACTTC. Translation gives CASSFGLAGEQYF.

Written as DNA, the CDR3 is TGTGCCAGCTCACCAATTAGGGGCAGCTCCTACGAGCAGTACTTC. Translating it yields CASSPIRGSSYEQYF. The chain employs TRBV18 and TRBJ2-7, with a possible D match to TRBD1 (5 bases). CDR3 length: 15 amino acids. V was cut by 2 bases and J by 0 bases, with 11 bases left in between. Germline CDR1 and CDR2: KGHSH and LQKENI.

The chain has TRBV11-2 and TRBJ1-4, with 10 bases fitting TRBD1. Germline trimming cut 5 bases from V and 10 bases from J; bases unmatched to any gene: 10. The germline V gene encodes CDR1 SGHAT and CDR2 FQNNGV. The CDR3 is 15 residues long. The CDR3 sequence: CASSPRGDRGGKLFF. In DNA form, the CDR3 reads TGTGCCAGCAGCCCTAGGGGGGACAGGGGTGGAAAACTGTTTTTT. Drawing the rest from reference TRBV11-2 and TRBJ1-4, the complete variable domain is EAGVAQSPRYKIIEKRQSVAFWCNPISGHATLYWYQQILGQGPKLLIQFQNNGVVDDSQLPKDRFSAERLKGVDSTLKIQPAKLEDSAVYLCASSPRGDRGGKLFFGSGTQLSVL.

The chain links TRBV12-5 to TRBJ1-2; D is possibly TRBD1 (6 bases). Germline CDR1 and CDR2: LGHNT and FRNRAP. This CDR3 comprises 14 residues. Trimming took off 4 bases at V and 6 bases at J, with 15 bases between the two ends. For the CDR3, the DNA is TGTGCTAGTGGTTCCCCCCCGGGGGCGAATGGCTACACCTTC. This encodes CASGSPPGANGYTF.

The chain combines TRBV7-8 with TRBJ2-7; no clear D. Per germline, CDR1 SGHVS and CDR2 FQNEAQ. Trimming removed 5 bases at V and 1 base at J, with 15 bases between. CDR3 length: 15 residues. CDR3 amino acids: CASSPQALASYEQYF. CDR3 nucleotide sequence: TGTGCCAGCAGCCCCCAGGCGTTAGCTTCCTACGAGCAGTACTTC. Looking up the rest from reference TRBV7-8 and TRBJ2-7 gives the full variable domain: GAGVSQSPRYKVAKRGQDVALRCDPISGHVSLFWYQQALGQGPEFLTYFQNEAQLDKSGLPSDRFFAERPEGSVSTLKIQRTQQEDSAVYLCASSPQALASYEQYFGPGTRLTVT.

The CDR3 loop reads CASSLEAGYSNQPQHF. CDR3 in DNA: TGTGCCAGCAGCTTAGAGGCGGGATATAGCAATCAGCCCCAGCATTTT. The chain links TRBV7-9 to TRBJ1-5; D is unclear. CDR3 size: 16 residues. Germline CDR1 is SEHNR and CDR2 is FQNEAQ (reference sequence). V lost 1 base to trimming and J lost 0 bases, with 10 bases between them.

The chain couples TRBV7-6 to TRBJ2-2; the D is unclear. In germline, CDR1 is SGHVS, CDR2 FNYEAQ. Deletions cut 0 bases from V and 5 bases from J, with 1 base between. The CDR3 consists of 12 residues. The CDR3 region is CASSLATGELFF. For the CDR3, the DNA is TGTGCCAGCAGCTTAGCTACCGGGGAGCTGTTTTTT.

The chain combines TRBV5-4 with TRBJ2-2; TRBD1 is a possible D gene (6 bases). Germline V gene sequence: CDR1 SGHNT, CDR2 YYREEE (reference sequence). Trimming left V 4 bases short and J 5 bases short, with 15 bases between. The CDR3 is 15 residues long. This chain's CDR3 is CASSPPTGFTGELFF. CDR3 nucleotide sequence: TGTGCCAGCAGCCCTCCCACAGGGTTTACCGGGGAGCTGTTTTTT. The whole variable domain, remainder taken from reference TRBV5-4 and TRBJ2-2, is ETGVTQSPTHLIKTRGQQVTLRCSSQSGHNTVSWYQQALGQGPQFIFQYYREEENGRGNFPPRFSGLQFPNYSSELNVNALELDDSALYLCASSPPTGFTGELFFGEGSRLTVL.

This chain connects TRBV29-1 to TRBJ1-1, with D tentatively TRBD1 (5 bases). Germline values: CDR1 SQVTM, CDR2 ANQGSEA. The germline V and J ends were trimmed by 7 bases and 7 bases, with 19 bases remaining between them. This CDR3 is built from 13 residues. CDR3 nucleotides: TGCAGCGCCCTCCCACAGGCCAGAGGTGAAGCTTTCTTT. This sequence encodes CSALPQARGEAFF.

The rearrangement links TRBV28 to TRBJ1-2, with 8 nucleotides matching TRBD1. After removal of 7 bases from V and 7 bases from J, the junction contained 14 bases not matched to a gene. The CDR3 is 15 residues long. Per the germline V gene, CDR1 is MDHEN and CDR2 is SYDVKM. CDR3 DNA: TGTGCCAGCATCCGCACCCCCGACAGGGGCAGTGGCTACACCTTC. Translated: CASIRTPDRGSGYTF.

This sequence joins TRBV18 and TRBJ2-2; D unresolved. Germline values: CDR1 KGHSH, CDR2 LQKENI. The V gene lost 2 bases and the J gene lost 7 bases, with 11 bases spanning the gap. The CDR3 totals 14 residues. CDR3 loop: CASSPGVLIGELFF. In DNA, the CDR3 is TGTGCCAGCTCACCAGGGGTGCTCATCGGGGAGCTGTTTTTT. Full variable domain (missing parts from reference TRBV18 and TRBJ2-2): NAGVMQNPRHLVRRRGQEARLRCSPMKGHSHVYWYRQLPEEGLKFMVYLQKENIIDESGMPKERFSAEFPKEGPSILRIQQVVRGDSAAYFCASSPGVLIGELFFGEGSRLTVL.